This T cell receptor beta chain was documented in a study of blood T cell repertoires in COVID-19 (dated by TCRdb to between 2020 and 2021). Regarding the research as a whole: Collaborator samples came from the United States, Italy and Spain and covered acute and convalescent phases of COVID-19. The material from the prospective study consisted of cDNA or gDNA derived from T cells, B-cell-depleted T cells, or PBMCs. Subjects who had been exposed to COVID-19, were actively infected with it, or had recovered from it provided the deeply sampled blood TCRbeta repertoires that made up the dataset. The repertoires were released in a freely available public database meant as a resource for research on the immune response to SARS-CoV-2. The samples were drawn from two sources: the first 160 participants of the ongoing ImmuneRACE study, and 1,200 or so subjects contributed by 6 global collaborators. The sample metadata nearly always contained a de-identified subject ID, COVID-19 status, age in years and sex. HLA class I and class II types, where available, came from metadata supplied by the sample provider rather than from assay-based typing. Points the paper makes about the study in general: Clinical and demographic metadata were provided uncurated, with the amount varying by source and participant.

Remarks on this clone: Its antigen target is currently unknown. No clone much larger than this one lies a single base away; base qualities are absent.

At the junction V is shortened by 2 bases and J by 4 bases; bases outside the gene matches: 13. CDR1 and CDR2 (SGDLS, YYNGEE) derive from the germline V gene. Including the terminal cysteine and phenylalanine, the CDR3 comprises 17 residues. The read is trimmed to its CDR3 DNA, 51 bases read in frame from base 1. A second Seattle source provided samples from volunteer blood donors who had recovered from COVID-19. Collaborating institutions collected whole blood in K2EDTA tubes following their own protocols. For TCRbeta analysis, collaborator samples were shipped as frozen whole blood, as isolated PBMCs, or as DNA extracted from either sample type. The immunoSEQ Assay, a bias-controlled multiplex PCR, was used to amplify TCRbeta CDR3 regions from genomic DNA. The published analysis was carried out like this. Within the assay, amplification of reference gene primers was used to estimate how many nucleated cells each sample contained. To quantify the absolute abundance of each unique TCRbeta CDR3 rearrangement, sequence reads were collapsed and filtered. For each sample, productive Simpson clonality was calculated by taking the square root of Simpson's diversity index across productive rearrangements. As stored in TCRdb, this immuneACCESS dataset retains in-frame rearrangements with V and J assigned. A fraction of the clones does not appear; measured against another copy, unresolved V genes explain less than half of the discrepancy, and the remainder lacks a known reason. The V and J calls and clone size are taken from that table; D and trimming were inferred from the DNA. The sample table holds some 200,000 clones, of which 84% were seen once. 4.5% to 5.5% of the sample comes from the top ten.

The chain was built from TRBV9 and TRBJ2-5; 8 central bases correspond to TRBD2. Sample: peripheral blood. The receptor was isolated from a woman aged 55 to 70 who had recovered from COVID-19. The CDR3 sequence is CASSVGGASGVPETQYF. The bases read TGTGCCAGCAGCGTCGGGGGGGCTAGCGGCGTTCCAGAGACCCAGTACTTC.